This T cell receptor beta chain was sequenced in a study of shared clonotypes between healthy human individuals. Germline V gives CDR1 SGHAT, CDR2 FQNNGV. The CDR3 spans 16 residues. The V gene end was trimmed by 3 bases and the J gene end by 2 bases; junction bases not matched to a gene: 1. The assay was immunoSEQ multiplex PCR, and TCRdb's table has in-frame clones only and misses some. The sample records around 2.5 million clones, under 95% being singletons. Input material: naive CD4+ T cells from PBMCs. Documented subset: CD45RA+ positively selected. The chain recombines TRBV11-2 with TRBJ2-2; the match to TRBD2 covers 12 bases. The clonotype originates from a man between 18 and 29 years old in good health. Some clones in this sample may be carry-over from other donors' samples. Written as DNA, the CDR3 is TGTGCCAGCAGCTTGACTAGCGGGAGCAACACCGGGGAGCTGTTTTTT. This codes for CASSLTSGSNTGELFF.